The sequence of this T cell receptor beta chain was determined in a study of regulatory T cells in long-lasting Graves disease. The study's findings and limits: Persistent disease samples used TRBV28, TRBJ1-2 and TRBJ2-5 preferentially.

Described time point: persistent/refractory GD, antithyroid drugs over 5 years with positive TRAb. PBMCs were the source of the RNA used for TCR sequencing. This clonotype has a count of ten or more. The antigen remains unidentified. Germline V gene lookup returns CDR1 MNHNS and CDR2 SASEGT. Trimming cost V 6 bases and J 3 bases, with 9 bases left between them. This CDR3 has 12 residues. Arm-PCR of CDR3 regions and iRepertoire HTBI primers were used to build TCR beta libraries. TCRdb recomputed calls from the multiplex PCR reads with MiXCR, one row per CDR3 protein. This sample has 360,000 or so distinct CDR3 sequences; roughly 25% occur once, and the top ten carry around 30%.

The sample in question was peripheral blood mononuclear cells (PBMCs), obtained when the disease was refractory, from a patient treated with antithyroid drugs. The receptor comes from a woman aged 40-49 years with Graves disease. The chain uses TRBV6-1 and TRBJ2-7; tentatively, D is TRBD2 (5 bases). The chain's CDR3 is CASRGDGYEQYF. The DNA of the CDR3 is TGTGCCAGCAGGGGAGACGGCTACGAGCAGTACTTC.